This T cell receptor beta chain was found in a study of T cell responses to AZD1222 COVID-19 vaccine. Findings of the study overall: Spike-wide vaccine-associated CD4 TCRs dominated at 160-218 and 743-854.

With 6 bases removed from V and 0 bases from J, the gap between germline ends came to 18 bases. The CDR3 loop spans 17 amino acids. Germline CDR1 and CDR2: MGHDK and SYGVNS. The protocol was immunoSEQ multiplex PCR, while the TCRdb copy is restricted to in-frame clones and leaves out a portion. Among roughly 170,000 clones listed, around 94% were seen once. Comment on this clone: Antigen: not known.

The sequenced sample was peripheral blood, obtained 28 days after the second AZD1222 dose. The receptor was derived from an adult who received the AZD1222 COVID-19 vaccine. The gene calls are TRBV25-1 and TRBJ1-3, with TRBD1 as a possible D gene (6 bases). This CDR3 is CASSQTTQGSSGNTIYF. In DNA form, the CDR3 reads TGTGCCAGCAGCCAAACTACACAGGGATCCTCTGGAAACACCATATATTTT. The full variable domain, its missing parts supplied by reference TRBV25-1 and TRBJ1-3, is EADIYQTPRYLVIGTGKKITLECSQTMGHDKMYWYQQDPGMELHLIHYSYGVNSTEKGDLSSESTVSRIRTEHFPLTLESARPSHTSQYLCASSQTTQGSSGNTIYFGEGSWLTVV.